These 32 T cell receptor beta chains came from one sample sequenced in a study of blood T cell repertoires in COVID-19. Using immunoSEQ multiplex PCR, the repertoire was profiled, and TCRdb retains in-frame clones only, with some absent. The sample consists of 250,000 to 300,000 clones, 88% of them appearing once. The sample comprised PBMCs or T cells enriched from blood (not recorded which). The receptor source for this set is a woman in her 30s who had recovered from COVID-19.

The rearrangement links TRBV7-8 to TRBJ2-5; 8 nucleotides agree with TRBD1. Germline loops: CDR1 SGHVS, CDR2 FQNEAQ. With V trimmed by 3 bases and J by 7 bases, 10 bases remained unmatched. This CDR3 has 15 amino acids. DNA for the CDR3: TGTGCCAGCAGCTTTGGGACAGGCATTATTCCGACCCAGTACTTC. Encoded protein: CASSFGTGIIPTQYF. The whole variable domain, remainder taken from reference TRBV7-8 and TRBJ2-5, is GAGVSQSPRYKVAKRGQDVALRCDPISGHVSLFWYQQALGQGPEFLTYFQNEAQLDKSGLPSDRFFAERPEGSVSTLKIQRTQQEDSAVYLCASSFGTGIIPTQYFGPGTRLLVL.

The V gene is TRBV6-5, the J gene TRBJ1-2, with unresolved D. The CDR3 extends over 11 amino acids. Deletions cut 5 bases from V and 7 bases from J, with 8 bases between. In germline, CDR1 is MNHEY, CDR2 SVGAGI. The CDR3 nucleotides are TGTGCCAGCAGTAGTAGTTTTGGCTACACCTTC. This encodes CASSSSFGYTF.

V usage is TRBV27 and J usage is TRBJ2-3, with TRBD2 matching 10 bases. CDR1 and CDR2 from the germline V gene are MNHEY and SMNVEV (reference sequence). The CDR3 spans 19 residues. The junction had 12 bases not matched to a gene; V was cut back by 2 bases and J by 1 base. The CDR3 region has the DNA TGTGCCAGCAGTTTAGTCCGGACTAGCGGAGGTTGGGGCACAGATACGCAGTATTTT. It yields the protein CASSLVRTSGGWGTDTQYF.

The V gene is TRBV18, the J gene TRBJ1-5, with unresolved D. The CDR3 extends over 14 amino acids. The germline V gene has CDR1 KGHSH and CDR2 LQKENI. V was clipped by 3 bases and J by 3 bases, with 9 bases between them. As DNA, the CDR3 is TGTGCCAGCTCACCTGACTATGACAATCAGCCCCAGCATTTT. Encoded protein: CASSPDYDNQPQHF.

The V and J genes are TRBV7-9 and TRBJ2-7; 7 nucleotides agree with TRBD1. J was trimmed by 4 bases and V by 5 bases; bases with no gene match: 11. The germline V gene has CDR1 SEHNR and CDR2 FQNEAQ (reference sequence). The CDR3 sequence is 15 residues long. The CDR3, as DNA: TGTGCCAGCAGCCCTCAAGACAGGGCCAGGTACGAGCAGTACTTC. It translates to CASSPQDRARYEQYF.

This chain uses TRBV7-9 with TRBJ1-2; TRBD1 might be the D (5 bases). The CDR3 runs 14 residues. Germline lookup yields CDR1 SEHNR and CDR2 FQNEAQ (reference sequence). V dropped 6 bases and J dropped 3 bases, with 14 bases sitting between them. The CDR3 sequence: CASSRRQGDYGYTF. Here the CDR3 DNA reads TGTGCCAGCAGTCGTCGGCAGGGTGACTATGGCTACACCTTC.

This clone was recorded a few times. J is TRBJ2-1 and V is TRBV28; D ambiguous. The CDR3 contains 15 residues. Per germline, CDR1 MDHEN and CDR2 SYDVKM. The germline V and J ends were trimmed by 3 bases and 1 base, with 10 bases remaining between them. CDR3 sequence: CASSLPAGSYNEQFF. The DNA of the CDR3 is TGTGCCAGCAGTTTGCCGGCAGGTTCCTACAATGAGCAGTTCTTC.

The chain is built from TRBV28 and TRBJ1-1; D gene uncertain. Trimming took 5 bases from V and 4 from J, leaving 14 bases between them. CDR1 and CDR2 from the germline V gene are MDHEN and SYDVKM. This CDR3 comprises 14 residues. CDR3 nucleotide sequence: TGTGCCAGCAGTCTAGCCCAAGGTGGCACTGAAGCTTTCTTT. This gives the protein CASSLAQGGTEAFF.

Only one count was recorded for this clone. The J gene is TRBJ1-5, the V gene TRBV6-5, with D hard to call. Per germline, CDR1 MNHEY and CDR2 SVGAGI. The CDR3 runs 14 residues. V lost 5 bases and J 2 bases, leaving 10 bases between the germline ends. DNA for the CDR3: TGTGCCAGCAGTAATCTGGGAGGCAATCAGCCCCAGCATTTT. Translating it yields CASSNLGGNQPQHF.

J is TRBJ2-3 and V is TRBV5-4, with 12 bases lining up with TRBD2. Trimming at V came to 0 bases and at J to 3 bases, leaving 5 bases not matched to a gene. Germline loops: CDR1 SGHNT, CDR2 YYREEE (reference sequence). CDR3 length: 17 residues. The CDR3 sequence: CASSLASSGGGTDTQYF. CDR3 bases: TGTGCCAGCAGCTTGGCCTCTAGCGGGGGGGGTACAGATACGCAGTATTTT.

In nucleotides, the CDR3 is TGTGCCAGCAGGACATTAACAGGGAGGGAACTAGCGGGAACCGGGGAGCTGTTTTTT. Amino acid sequence: CASRTLTGRELAGTGELFF. The rearrangement joins TRBV27 to TRBJ2-2; 10 nucleotides line up with TRBD2. CDR1 is MNHEY, CDR2 SMNVEV, per germline (reference sequence). Trimming cost V 6 bases and J 5 bases; bases outside gene matches: 18. This CDR3 is built from 19 residues.

The chain employs TRBV19 and TRBJ1-2, with D maybe TRBD1 (6 bases). Trimming shortened V by 5 bases and J by 1 base, and 11 bases separated the two germline ends. The CDR3 length is 14 residues. Germline CDR1 and CDR2: LNHDA and SQIVND (reference sequence). The CDR3 bases are TGTGCCAGTAGTCCCGGGACACTTAACTATGGCTACACCTTC. Its translation: CASSPGTLNYGYTF.

This chain uses TRBV5-6 with TRBJ1-2; maybe TRBD1 (5 bases). Trimming pared 4 bases from V and 2 bases from J, leaving 9 bases between. Looked up from germline, CDR1 is SGHDT and CDR2 is YYEEEE. The CDR3 covers 13 residues. The CDR3 DNA is TGTGCCAGCAGCCTTAGACAGAACTATGGCTACACCTTC. It codes for CASSLRQNYGYTF.

This clone was found once. This chain links TRBV4-1 with TRBJ2-7; 8 nucleotides align to TRBD2. Germline V CDR1 and CDR2: MGHRA, YSYEKL. V lost 4 bases, J lost 2 bases, and 13 bases stayed unmatched. The CDR3 runs 17 residues. The CDR3 spells CASSRVSSGSPPYEQYF. CDR3 DNA: TGCGCCAGCAGCCGAGTGAGCAGCGGGAGCCCCCCCTACGAGCAGTACTTC.

The chain links TRBV3-1 (or the pseudogene TRBV3-2) to TRBJ2-7; D gene uncertain. The germline CDR1 and CDR2 sequences are LGHDT and YNNKEL (reference sequence). The CDR3 runs 16 residues. V gave up 0 bases and J gave up 5 bases, with 17 bases separating them. In DNA form, the CDR3 reads TGTGCCAGCAGCCAAGATCTGCCCGACCCTGGGCACGAGCAGTACTTC. Its protein is CASSQDLPDPGHEQYF.

The table lists this clone with a count of one. The gene calls are TRBV5-4 and TRBJ2-7, with a weak D call TRBD2 (5 bases). The germline gives CDR1 SGHNT, CDR2 YYREEE (reference sequence). This CDR3 region has 17 residues. Trimming removed 0 bases from V and 2 bases from J, with 18 bases in between. CDR3 region: CASSLGLTTTTTYEQYF. The CDR3 region has the DNA TGTGCCAGCAGCTTGGGACTAACAACAACAACAACCTACGAGCAGTACTTC.

V and J are TRBV27 and TRBJ2-7; 10 nucleotides line up with TRBD2. There are 17 residues in the CDR3. The trim removed 2 bases at V and 7 bases at J, leaving 14 bases unmatched. Germline V gives CDR1 MNHEY, CDR2 SMNVEV (reference sequence). Here the CDR3 DNA reads TGTGCCAGCAGTTTACTAGCGGGAGATCGGAGGGCGGGAGAGCAGTACTTC. This translates into CASSLLAGDRRAGEQYF.

This clone was detected only once. The V gene is TRBV3-1 (or the pseudogene TRBV3-2), the J gene TRBJ2-3; D call uncertain. CDR3 length equals 15 residues. V was cut by 6 bases and J by 1 base, with 14 bases left in between. The V gene's germline CDR1 is LGHDT and CDR2 YNNKEL (reference sequence). The CDR3, as DNA: TGTGCCAGCAGAGCGCTACGCCTTTGCACAGATACGCAGTATTTT. Its protein product is CASRALRLCTDTQYF.

This clone was seen a few times. The chain employs TRBV5-1 and TRBJ1-1; the match to TRBD1 covers 7 bases. Unmatched junction bases numbered 3, after V lost 0 bases and J lost 4 bases. Per germline, CDR1 SGHRS and CDR2 YFSETQ. The CDR3 runs to 14 residues. CDR3 residues: CASSLEQGLTEAFF. The DNA for the CDR3 is TGCGCCAGCAGCTTGGAACAGGGGCTCACTGAAGCTTTCTTT.

This clone was seen only once. The gene calls are TRBV28 and TRBJ2-2, with no clear D. V was pared by 8 bases and J by 4 bases, with 8 bases between. Germline V gene lookup returns CDR1 MDHEN and CDR2 SYDVKM. This CDR3 comprises 12 residues. The CDR3 loop reads CASDGSTGELFF. The CDR3 DNA is TGTGCCAGCGATGGTAGCACCGGGGAGCTGTTTTTT. Looking up the rest from reference TRBV28 and TRBJ2-2 gives the full variable domain: DVKVTQSSRYLVKRTGEKVFLECVQDMDHENMFWYRQDPGLGLRLIYFSYDVKMKEKGDIPEGYSVSREKKERFSLILESASTNQTSMYLCASDGSTGELFFGEGSRLTVL.

The chain joins TRBV9 to TRBJ2-7; weak D call: TRBD2 (6 bases). CDR1 and CDR2 (germline): SGDLS, YYNGEE. The V end lost 0 bases, the J end lost 2 bases, and 12 bases lay between the germline ends. CDR3 length equals 15 residues. The CDR3 bases are TGTGCCAGCAGCGTAGAGGCTAGCGAGACCTACGAGCAGTACTTC. It is translated as CASSVEASETYEQYF.

The rearrangement joins TRBV4-3 to TRBJ1-2; 8 nucleotides agree with TRBD1. Germline V gene lookup returns CDR1 LGHNA and CDR2 YSLEER. The CDR3 is 18 residues long. With V trimmed by 1 base and J by 3 bases, 13 bases remained unmatched. CDR3 coding DNA: TGCGCCAGCAGCCAAGCCCTCCCCGGACAGGGTCAGGACTATGGCTACACCTTC. It yields the protein CASSQALPGQGQDYGYTF.

The genes are TRBV5-6 and TRBJ1-2, with D perhaps matching TRBD1 (5 bases). The V end was cut by 0 bases, the J end by 8 bases, with 11 bases between. Looked up from germline, CDR1 is SGHDT and CDR2 is YYEEEE. The CDR3 sequence is 13 residues long. The CDR3 sequence: CASSLVRAGGYTF. The CDR3 DNA follows: TGTGCCAGCAGCTTGGTCAGGGCTGGGGGCTACACCTTC.

The gene calls are TRBV18 and TRBJ2-5; D might be TRBD2 (6 bases). The ends were cut back, 2 bases at V and 2 bases at J, with 9 bases in the middle. Germline-derived CDR1 and CDR2 are KGHSH and LQKENI. This CDR3 spans 14 amino acids. The CDR3 DNA reads as TGTGCCAGCTCACCAGCTAGCGAGCAAGAGACCCAGTACTTC. It codes for CASSPASEQETQYF.

The table lists this clone with a count of one. The chain links TRBV3-1 (or the pseudogene TRBV3-2) to TRBJ1-4, with D unresolved. Deletions cut 0 bases from V and 8 bases from J, with 13 bases between. The CDR3 runs 15 residues. CDR1 and CDR2 from the germline V gene are LGHDT and YNNKEL (reference sequence). The CDR3 region has the DNA TGTGCCAGCAGCCAAGAGGCCGGGTTTAACGAAAAACTGTTTTTT. Residues: CASSQEAGFNEKLFF.

The chain combines TRBV5-6 with TRBJ1-2; 8 positions agree with TRBD1. CDR1 SGHDT and CDR2 YYEEEE come from the germline V gene. With V trimmed by 0 bases and J by 0 bases, 10 bases remained unmatched. CDR3 length: 18 residues. Written as DNA, the CDR3 is TGTGCCAGCAGCTTGGCCATTACGCGACAGGGGTCTAACTATGGCTACACCTTC. Translation gives CASSLAITRQGSNYGYTF. Filled out from reference TRBV5-6 and TRBJ1-2, the complete variable domain reads DAGVTQSPTHLIKTRGQQVTLRCSPKSGHDTVSWYQQALGQGPQFIFQYYEEEERQRGNFPDRFSGHQFPNYSSELNVNALLLGDSALYLCASSLAITRQGSNYGYTFGSGTRLTVV.

V and J are TRBV29-1 and TRBJ1-2, with 7 bases aligning to TRBD1. The CDR3 has 12 amino acids. The junction had 5 bases not matched to a gene; V was cut back by 6 bases and J by 4 bases. Germline lookup yields CDR1 SQVTM and CDR2 ANQGSEA. The CDR3: CSVVGQSYGYTF. The CDR3 bases are TGCAGCGTCGTGGGACAGAGCTATGGCTACACCTTC.

The J gene is TRBJ1-4, the V gene TRBV4-1; possible D gene TRBD1, 5 bases. Between the trimmed V and J ends, which lost 3 bases and 0 bases, there was a span of 20 bases. This CDR3 is 19 amino acids long. Germline V lookup: CDR1 MGHRA, CDR2 YSYEKL. CDR3 sequence: CASSQDPGPGGATNEKLFF. In nucleotides, the CDR3 is TGCGCCAGCAGCCAGGATCCAGGGCCCGGGGGGGCAACTAATGAAAAACTGTTTTTT.

V and J are TRBV4-3 and TRBJ1-4, with 10 bases identical to TRBD1. CDR3 length equals 18 residues. V was pared by 0 bases and J by 3 bases, with 7 bases of the junction left unmatched. The germline gives CDR1 LGHNA, CDR2 YSLEER. Here the CDR3 DNA reads TGCGCCAGCAGCCAAGAAGGGACAGGGGTTCCTCCTAATGAAAAACTGTTTTTT. It yields the protein CASSQEGTGVPPNEKLFF.

The chain carries TRBV28 and TRBJ1-6; 7 nucleotides match TRBD1. Germline CDR1 and CDR2: MDHEN and SYDVKM. Germline trimming cut 3 bases from V and 8 bases from J; bases unmatched to any gene: 4. The CDR3 is 14 residues long. CDR3 DNA sequence: TGTGCCAGCAGTTTTAGGGGGCGCCATTCACCCCTCCACTTT. Its protein is CASSFRGRHSPLHF.

The chain uses TRBV3-1 (or the pseudogene TRBV3-2) and TRBJ1-1; D is perhaps TRBD1 (5 bases). CDR1 LGHDT and CDR2 YNNKEL come from the germline V gene (reference sequence). Trimming removed 3 bases at V and 10 bases at J, with 18 bases between. This CDR3 has 14 residues. The CDR3: CASSQMGPAAGAFF. The CDR3 DNA sequence: TGTGCCAGCAGCCAGATGGGGCCCGCGGCAGGAGCTTTCTTT.

This chain links TRBV12-3 or TRBV12-4 with TRBJ2-7, with 8 bases identical to TRBD1. V trimming: 6 bases; J trimming: 6 bases; junction bases outside the gene matches: 4. This CDR3 comprises 12 residues. The DNA for the CDR3 is TGTGCCAGCAGGCAAACAGGGGGCGAGCAGTACTTC. This codes for CASRQTGGEQYF.